The next 27 T cell receptor beta chains were all read from a single sample in a study of regulatory T cells in long-lasting Graves disease. As to time point: newly diagnosed GD, antithyroid drugs for less than 3 months. After RNA was extracted from PBMCs, the TCR library was made from it. CDR3 regions were amplified by Arm-PCR using iRepertoire HTBI primers to build TCR beta libraries. TCRdb used MiXCR to reprocess the multiplex PCR reads, holding one entry per CDR3 protein. This repertoire shows a few hundred thousand distinct CDR3 sequences, roughly 21% found once; its top ten account for 14%. Source: peripheral blood mononuclear cells (PBMCs), taken at new diagnosis, from a patient treated with antithyroid drugs. The receptors come from a female donor with Graves disease.

The chain combines TRBV6-2 or TRBV6-3 with TRBJ2-1; no clear D gene. V lost 0 bases to trimming and J lost 7 bases, with 7 bases between them. There are 13 residues in the CDR3. Germline V CDR1 and CDR2: MNHEY, SVGEGT. CDR3: CASSYSTLNEQFF. CDR3 DNA sequence: TGTGCCAGCAGTTACTCGACACTAAATGAGCAGTTCTTC.

The chain employs TRBV24-1 and TRBJ1-1, with D tentatively TRBD1 (5 bases). V was pared by 7 bases and J by 6 bases, with 14 bases between. The CDR3 contains 13 residues. Per germline, CDR1 KGHDR and CDR2 SFDVKD. In DNA, the CDR3 is TGTGCCACCAGACGTCAGGGAAGGTCTGAAGCTTTCTTT. Translation: CATRRQGRSEAFF.

This clonotype was seen more than once but under ten times. The CDR3 sequence: CASSRQGKLSEQYF. The CDR3 bases are TGTGCCAGCAGTCGGCAGGGGAAATTGAGCGAGCAGTACTTC. V and J are TRBV6-1 and TRBJ2-7; a possible D gene is TRBD1 (6 bases). The CDR3 runs to 14 residues. Germline V gives CDR1 MNHNS, CDR2 SASEGT. Trimming took off 5 bases at V and 6 bases at J, with 17 bases between the two ends.

Comments on this clonotype: A far larger clone is a single base away, which makes a read error likely. The chain uses TRBV6-8 and TRBJ1-4; D is possibly TRBD1 (5 bases). This CDR3 region has 17 residues. Germline CDR1 reads MNHGY; CDR2 reads SAAAGT. Written as DNA, the CDR3 is TGTGCCAGCAGTCACTCGGAGATCGGGACGGATGATGAAAAACTGTTTTTT. It is translated as CASSHSEIGTDDEKLFF.

On this clonotype itself: A far larger clone is one base from this, pointing to a likely read error. The genes are TRBV28 and TRBJ2-5; D assignment may be TRBD1 or TRBD2 (5 bases each). The germline V gene encodes CDR1 MDHEN and CDR2 SYDVKM. V lost 10 bases to trimming and J lost 11 bases, with 26 bases between them. The CDR3 has 14 amino acids. For the CDR3, the DNA is TGTGCCACCTCGGGGACCCGCTCCTACAATGAGCAGTACTTC. This sequence encodes CATSGTRSYNEQYF.

This clonotype came up many times. The rearrangement links TRBV7-2 to TRBJ1-2; weak D call: TRBD1 (5 bases). CDR1 and CDR2 from the germline V gene are SGHTA and FQGNSA. V was shortened by 5 bases and J by 7 bases, with 14 bases between the two germline ends. The CDR3 length is 13 residues. The CDR3 spells CASSPGRGLGYTF. In nucleotides, the CDR3 is TGTGCCAGCAGCCCGGGGAGGGGACTTGGCTACACCTTC.

The sample holds many counts of this clonotype. The genes are TRBV19 and TRBJ1-5, with D possibly TRBD1 on 5 matching bases. Germline values: CDR1 LNHDA, CDR2 SQIVND (reference sequence). The CDR3 runs to 13 residues. Deletions cut 9 bases from V and 7 bases from J, with 16 bases between. CDR3 sequence (DNA): TGTGCCAGCAGTTTGCAGGGACGGCAGCCCCAGCATTTT. The encoded protein is CASSLQGRQPQHF.

In this sample, this clonotype turned up many times. The rearrangement links TRBV7-9 to TRBJ2-7; D assignment may be TRBD1 or TRBD2 (5 bases each). Trimming shortened V by 5 bases and J by 4 bases, and 18 bases separated the two germline ends. The CDR3 runs to 15 residues. Germline V gives CDR1 SEHNR, CDR2 FQNEAQ (reference sequence). CDR3 region: CASSLTGTDGYEQYF. The CDR3 DNA follows: TGTGCCAGCAGCCTTACCGGGACCGACGGATACGAGCAGTACTTC.

This clonotype occurred many times. The J gene is TRBJ2-2, the V gene TRBV20-1, with D perhaps matching TRBD1 (6 bases). Germline V gives CDR1 DFQATT, CDR2 SNEGSKA (reference sequence). Trimming left V 6 bases short and J 5 bases short, with 13 bases between. This CDR3 comprises 13 residues. CDR3 residues: CSAPNTGTGELFF. Here the CDR3 DNA reads TGCAGTGCCCCTAACACAGGGACCGGGGAGCTGTTTTTT.

Many counts were recorded for this clonotype. The V call is TRBV6-5, the J call TRBJ2-5, with D hard to call. V gave up 1 base and J gave up 7 bases, with 13 bases separating them. The germline V gene has CDR1 MNHEY and CDR2 SVGAGI. The CDR3 has 14 amino acids. This CDR3 is CASSYLDSVGTQYF. The CDR3 DNA is TGTGCCAGCAGTTACTTAGACTCCGTTGGGACCCAGTACTTC.

This clonotype was detected only once. This chain connects TRBV11-1 to TRBJ2-2; TRBD2 matches at 11 bases. The CDR3 is 17 residues long. Losses at the gene ends were 5 bases for V and 0 bases for J; bases not matched to a gene: 5. Germline values: CDR1 SGHAT, CDR2 FQDESV (reference sequence). CDR3: CASSAGLAATNTGELFF. CDR3 sequence (DNA): TGTGCCAGCAGCGCGGGACTAGCGGCTACGAACACCGGGGAGCTGTTTTTT.

This clonotype was recorded once. J is TRBJ1-1 and V is TRBV7-8, with D possibly matching TRBD1 (5 bases). V was clipped by 2 bases and J by 4 bases, with 8 bases between them. Germline V gene lookup returns CDR1 SGHVS and CDR2 FQNEAQ. CDR3 length: 13 amino acids. The CDR3 coding sequence is TGTGCCAGCAGCTTACGTGGGACCACTGAAGCTTTCTTT. Its protein product is CASSLRGTTEAFF.

The table lists this clonotype with many counts. The chain recombines TRBV20-1 with TRBJ2-2; 12 bases map to TRBD2. The germline gives CDR1 DFQATT, CDR2 SNEGSKA (reference sequence). This CDR3 is built from 17 residues. The trim removed 6 bases at V and 3 bases at J, leaving 11 bases unmatched. CDR3 in amino acids: CSALDGLAGKDTGELFF. In nucleotides, the CDR3 is TGCAGTGCCCTCGACGGACTAGCGGGGAAAGACACCGGGGAGCTGTTTTTT.

A word on this clonotype: A far bigger clonotype differs at one base, so this is likely a read error. V gene TRBV18 combines with J gene TRBJ2-5, with D unclear. The J call may be mistaken, given a closer DNA end match to TRBJ2-1. The CDR3 runs 17 residues. The germline V gene has CDR1 KGHSH and CDR2 LQKENI. The CDR3 coding sequence is TGTGCCAGCTCCGAGGATCTAGTTGTACAGATTCACAATGAGCAGTTCTTC. The encoded protein is CASSEDLVVQIHNEQFF.

The chain has TRBV2 and TRBJ2-7; TRBD1 matches 7 bases. The CDR3 extends over 15 amino acids. Germline assignment: CDR1 SNHLY and CDR2 FYNNEI. Trimming removed 2 bases from V and 5 bases from J; junction bases left unmatched: 9. The CDR3 is CASSESGTADHEQYF. The CDR3 DNA follows: TGTGCCAGCAGTGAATCCGGGACAGCAGACCACGAGCAGTACTTC. The whole variable domain, filled in from reference TRBV2 and TRBJ2-7, reads EPEVTQTPSHQVTQMGQEVILRCVPISNHLYFYWYRQILGQKVEFLVSFYNNEISEKSEIFDDQFSVERPDGSNFTLKIRSTKLEDSAMYFCASSESGTADHEQYFGPGTRLTVT.

V and J are TRBV6-1 and TRBJ1-5; D is ambiguous. The germline V gene encodes CDR1 MNHNS and CDR2 SASEGT. The CDR3 consists of 13 residues. Between the trimmed V and J ends, which lost 3 bases and 6 bases, there was a span of 9 bases. CDR3 residues: CASSDRAGQPQHF. The DNA for the CDR3 is TGTGCCAGCAGTGATAGGGCTGGTCAGCCCCAGCATTTT.

This clonotype came up many times. The chain combines TRBV9 with TRBJ2-1, with 11 bases lining up with TRBD1. The germline V gene encodes CDR1 SGDLS and CDR2 YYNGEE. V lost 8 bases and J lost 6; bases outside the gene matches: 4. The CDR3 spans 13 residues. CDR3 amino acids: CARPGTGGNEQFF. CDR3 DNA sequence: TGTGCCAGACCCGGGACAGGGGGCAATGAGCAGTTCTTC. The complete variable domain, with remaining parts taken from reference TRBV9 and TRBJ2-1, reads DSGVTQTPKHLITATGQRVTLRCSPRSGDLSVYWYQQSLDQGLQFLIQYYNGEERAKGNILERFSAQQFPDLHSELNLSSLELGDSALYFCARPGTGGNEQFFGPGTRLTVL.

There are a few counts of this clonotype. A read error may be the cause here, since a much bigger clone is one base away. The chain employs TRBV12-3 or TRBV12-4 and TRBJ2-5; D is unresolved. The CDR3 spans 11 residues. CDR3 DNA: TGTGCCTGCAGCCTATTGGAGACCCAGTACTTC. It is translated as CACSLLETQYF.

This chain connects TRBV4-1 to TRBJ2-3; 7 nucleotides agree with TRBD2. V lost 1 base, J lost 0 bases, and 7 bases stayed unmatched. The V gene's germline CDR1 is MGHRA and CDR2 YSYEKL. The CDR3 sequence is 17 residues long. This CDR3 is CASSQGSLAISTDTQYF. In nucleotides, the CDR3 is TGCGCCAGCAGCCAAGGTTCACTAGCGATTAGCACAGATACGCAGTATTTT.

With regard to this clonotype: One base away lies a much larger clone, so this may be a sequencing read error. The chain carries TRBV7-9 and TRBJ1-1, with D unresolved. The CDR3 runs to 14 residues. CDR1 and CDR2 from the germline V gene are SEHNR and FQNEAQ (reference sequence). The CDR3 loop is CASSKTTQNSEAFF. Here the CDR3 DNA reads TGTGCCAGCAGCAAAACGACCCAGAACTCTGAAGCTTTCTTT.

This clonotype came up many times. The V and J genes are TRBV7-8 and TRBJ1-3; no definite D call. The germline V and J ends were trimmed by 5 bases and 0 bases, with 14 bases remaining between them. Per germline, CDR1 SGHVS and CDR2 FQNEAQ. This CDR3 has 16 residues. CDR3: CASSPGGVHSGNTIYF. DNA for the CDR3: TGTGCCAGCAGCCCCGGTGGGGTCCACTCTGGAAACACCATATATTTT.

Many counts were recorded for this clonotype. The chain recombines TRBV3-1 with TRBJ2-1; 11 bases align to TRBD2. Per the germline V gene, CDR1 is LGHDT and CDR2 is YNNKEL (reference sequence). The CDR3 is 15 residues long. With V trimmed by 3 bases and J by 8 bases, 6 bases remained unmatched. The CDR3, as DNA: TGTGCCAGCAGCCATCCGGGACTAGCGGCCGATGAGCAGTTCTTC. Protein: CASSHPGLAADEQFF.

This chain links TRBV12-3 or TRBV12-4 with TRBJ2-3; TRBD2 agrees at 14 bases. The length of the CDR3 is 18 residues. Trimming cost V 5 bases and J 2 bases; bases outside gene matches: 9. DNA of the CDR3: TGTGCCAGCAGTCCACCGGGACTAGCGGGGGAATACACAGATACGCAGTATTTT. Protein product: CASSPPGLAGEYTDTQYF.

This clonotype was counted only a few times. A read error may be the cause here, since a much bigger clone is one base away. This chain connects TRBV12-3 or TRBV12-4 to TRBJ1-1, with D maybe TRBD1 (6 bases). CDR3 size: 14 residues. V lost 8 bases and J 0 bases, leaving 13 bases between the germline ends. In DNA form, the CDR3 reads TGTGCCAGCGAGACAGGCAACATGAACACTGAAGCTTTCTTT. Amino acid sequence: CASETGNMNTEAFF.

This clonotype was observed a handful of times. This may come from a read error, since a much larger clone is one base off. The CDR3 sequence: CASSSGLVNEELFF. The CDR3 DNA reads as TGTGCCAGCAGTTCGGGCCTCGTGAATGAAGAACTGTTTTTT. J is TRBJ1-4 and V is TRBV28; no definite D call. The CDR3 sequence is 14 residues long. The germline V gene has CDR1 MDHEN and CDR2 SYDVKM.

The table lists this clonotype with many counts. The V call is TRBV7-2, the J call TRBJ2-7; no clear D gene. Looked up from germline, CDR1 is SGHTA and CDR2 is FQGNSA. This CDR3 spans 14 amino acids. The V end was cut by 5 bases, the J end by 2 bases, with 13 bases between. CDR3 nucleotide sequence: TGTGCCAGCAGCGAAGGTCACAGCACCTACGAGCAGTACTTC. Translated, it gives CASSEGHSTYEQYF.

In its sample, this clonotype was seen many times. The J gene is TRBJ2-7, the V gene TRBV11-2; 7 bases map to TRBD1. This CDR3 has 14 residues. Germline V gene lookup returns CDR1 SGHAT and CDR2 FQNNGV. With V trimmed by 5 bases and J by 0 bases, 4 bases remained unmatched. The CDR3 DNA follows: TGTGCCAGCAGCCCGGGACAGTCCTCCTACGAGCAGTACTTC. As protein: CASSPGQSSYEQYF.